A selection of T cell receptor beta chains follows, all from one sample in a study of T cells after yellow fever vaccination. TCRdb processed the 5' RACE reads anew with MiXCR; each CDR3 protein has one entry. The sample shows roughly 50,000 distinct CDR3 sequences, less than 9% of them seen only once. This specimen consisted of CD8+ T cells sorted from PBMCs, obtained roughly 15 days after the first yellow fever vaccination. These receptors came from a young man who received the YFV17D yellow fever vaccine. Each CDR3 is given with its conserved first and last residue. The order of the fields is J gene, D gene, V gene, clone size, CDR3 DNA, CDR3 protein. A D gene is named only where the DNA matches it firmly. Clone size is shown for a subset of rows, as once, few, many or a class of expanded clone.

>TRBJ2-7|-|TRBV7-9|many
TGTGCCAGCAGCATCGGGGATTTAGAACGGTACTTC
CASSIGDLERYF
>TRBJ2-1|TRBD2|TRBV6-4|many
TGTGCCAGCAGTGATACTAGCGTTTCTGAGCAGTTCTTC
CASSDTSVSEQFF
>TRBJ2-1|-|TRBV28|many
TGTGCCAGCAGACAGGAGAGCTCCTACAATGAGCAGTTCTTC
CASRQESSYNEQFF
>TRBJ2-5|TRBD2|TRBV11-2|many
TGTGCCAGCAGCTTAGGGGCGGGGGGGCAGCAAGAGACCCAGTACTTC
CASSLGAGGQQETQYF
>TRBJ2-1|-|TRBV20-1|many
TGCAGTGCTAGAAGGGAAGGGGGGCAGTACAATGAGCAGTTCTTC
CSARREGGQYNEQFF
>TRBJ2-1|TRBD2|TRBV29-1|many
TGCAGCGTTGAGGGGGGACTAGCGGGGGTTCCAGGCAATGAGCAGTTCTTC
CSVEGGLAGVPGNEQFF
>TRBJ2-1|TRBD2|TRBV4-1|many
TGCGCCAGCAGCCAAGGGCGGACCCAGACTAGCGGGGGGGCACCTTATGAGCAGTTCTTC
CASSQGRTQTSGGAPYEQFF
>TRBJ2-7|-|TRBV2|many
TGTGCCAGCAGTGAAGCAGGGCGGATCTACGAGCAGTACTTC
CASSEAGRIYEQYF
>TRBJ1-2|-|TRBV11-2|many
TGTGCCAGCAGCTTAGCTGTAGCTAACTATGGCTACACCTTC
CASSLAVANYGYTF
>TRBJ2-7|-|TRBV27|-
TGTGCCAGTTCGGTCGGCTACGAGCAGTACTTC
CASSVGYEQYF
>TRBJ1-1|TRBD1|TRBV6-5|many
TGTGCCGTCACCGGGACAGGGGCCACTGAAGCTTTCTTT
CAVTGTGATEAFF
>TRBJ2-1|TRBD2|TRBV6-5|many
TGTGCCAGCAGTTACGGGGCGGGGGAGTACAATGAGCAGTTCTTC
CASSYGAGEYNEQFF
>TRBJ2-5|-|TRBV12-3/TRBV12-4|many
TGTGCCAGCAGTTCCACCTCAGAAGAGACCCAGTACTTC
CASSSTSEETQYF
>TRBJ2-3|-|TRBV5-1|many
TGCGCCAGCAGCTTGAGGCGGAGCACAGATACGCAGTATTTT
CASSLRRSTDTQYF
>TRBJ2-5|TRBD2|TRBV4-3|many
TGCGCCAGCAGCCAAGATTGGAGCGGGGGGGCCACAGAGACCCAGTACTTC
CASSQDWSGGATETQYF
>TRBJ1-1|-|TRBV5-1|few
TGCGCCAGCAGCTTGGATACGGCAGTGGTCACTGAAGCTTTCTTT
CASSLDTAVVTEAFF
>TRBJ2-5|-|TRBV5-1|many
TGCGCCAGCAGCTTTGAGACCCAGTACTTC
CASSFETQYF